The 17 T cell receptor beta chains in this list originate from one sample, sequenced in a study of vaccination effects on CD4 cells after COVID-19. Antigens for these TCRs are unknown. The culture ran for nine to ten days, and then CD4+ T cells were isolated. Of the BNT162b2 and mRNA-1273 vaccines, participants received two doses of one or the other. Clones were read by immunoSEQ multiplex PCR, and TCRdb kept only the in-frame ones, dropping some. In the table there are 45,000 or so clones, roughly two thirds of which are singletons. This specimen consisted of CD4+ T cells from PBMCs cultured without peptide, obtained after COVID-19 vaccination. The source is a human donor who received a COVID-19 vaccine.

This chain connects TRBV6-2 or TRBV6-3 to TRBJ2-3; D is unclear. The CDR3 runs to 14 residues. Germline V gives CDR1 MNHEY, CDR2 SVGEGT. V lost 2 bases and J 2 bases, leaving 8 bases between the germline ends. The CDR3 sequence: CASSYPRLTDTQYF. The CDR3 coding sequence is TGTGCCAGCAGTTACCCCAGACTCACAGATACGCAGTATTTT.

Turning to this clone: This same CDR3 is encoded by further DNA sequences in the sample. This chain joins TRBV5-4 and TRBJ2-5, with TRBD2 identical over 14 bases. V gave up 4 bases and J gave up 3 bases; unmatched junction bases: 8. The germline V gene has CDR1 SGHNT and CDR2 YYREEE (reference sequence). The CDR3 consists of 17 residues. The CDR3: CASSPGLAGGPEETQYF. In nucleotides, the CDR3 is TGTGCCAGCAGCCCCGGACTAGCGGGAGGCCCTGAAGAGACCCAGTACTTC.

The CDR3 reads CAIRDPQGATARTEAFF. CDR3 DNA: TGTGCCATCCGCGACCCACAGGGGGCTACTGCTCGCACTGAAGCTTTCTTT. The chain carries TRBV19 and TRBJ1-1, with 9 bases that match TRBD1. Germline V gives CDR1 LNHDA, CDR2 SQIVND (reference sequence). V lost 10 bases to trimming and J lost 4 bases; unmatched junction nucleotides: 19. This CDR3 has 17 residues.

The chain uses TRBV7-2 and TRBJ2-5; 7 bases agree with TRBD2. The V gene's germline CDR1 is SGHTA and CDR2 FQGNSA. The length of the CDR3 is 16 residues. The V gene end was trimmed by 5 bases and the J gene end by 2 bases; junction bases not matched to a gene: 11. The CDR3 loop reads CASSPSGAGIQETQYF. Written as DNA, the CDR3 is TGTGCCAGCAGCCCCTCGGGAGCGGGGATTCAAGAGACCCAGTACTTC.

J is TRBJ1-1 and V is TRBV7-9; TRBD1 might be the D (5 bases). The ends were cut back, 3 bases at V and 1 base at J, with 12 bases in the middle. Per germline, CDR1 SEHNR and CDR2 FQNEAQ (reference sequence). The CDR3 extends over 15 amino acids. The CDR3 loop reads CASSFLQDKNTEAFF. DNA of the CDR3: TGTGCCAGCAGCTTTCTTCAGGACAAGAACACTGAAGCTTTCTTT.

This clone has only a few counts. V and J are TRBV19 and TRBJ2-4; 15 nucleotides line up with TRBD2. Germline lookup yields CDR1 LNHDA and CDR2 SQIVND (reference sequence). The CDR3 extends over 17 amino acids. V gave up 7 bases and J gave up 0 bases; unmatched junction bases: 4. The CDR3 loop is CASTRTSGGVAKNIQYF. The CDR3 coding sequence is TGTGCCAGTACCCGGACTAGCGGGGGGGTAGCCAAAAACATTCAGTACTTC.

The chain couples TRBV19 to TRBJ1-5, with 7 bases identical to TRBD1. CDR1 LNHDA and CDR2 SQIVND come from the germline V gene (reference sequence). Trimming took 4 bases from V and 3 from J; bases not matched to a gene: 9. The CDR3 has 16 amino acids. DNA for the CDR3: TGTGCCAGTAGTACGATCATGACAGGGCTCAATCAGCCCCAGCATTTT. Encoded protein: CASSTIMTGLNQPQHF.

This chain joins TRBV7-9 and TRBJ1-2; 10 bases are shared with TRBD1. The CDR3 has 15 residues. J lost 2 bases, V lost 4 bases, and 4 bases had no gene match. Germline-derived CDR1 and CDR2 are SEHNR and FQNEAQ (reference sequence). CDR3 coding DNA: TGTGCCAGCAGCTCTGACAGGGGGCCAAACTATGGCTACACCTTC. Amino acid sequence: CASSSDRGPNYGYTF.

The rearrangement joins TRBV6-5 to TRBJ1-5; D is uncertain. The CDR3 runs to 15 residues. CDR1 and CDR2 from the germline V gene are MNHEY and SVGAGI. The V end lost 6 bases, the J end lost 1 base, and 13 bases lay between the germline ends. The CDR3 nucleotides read TGTGCCAGCAGGCGCGGCAGCCAAAGCAATCAGCCCCAGCATTTT. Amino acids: CASRRGSQSNQPQHF.

DNA of the CDR3: TGTGCCAGTAGTCCCTCGGGACCCAAAGAGACCCAGTACTTC. Protein sequence: CASSPSGPKETQYF. The chain links TRBV19 to TRBJ2-5; D could derive from TRBD1 or TRBD2 (5 bases each). V lost 5 bases to trimming and J lost 3 bases, with 13 bases between them. This CDR3 is built from 14 residues. Looked up from germline, CDR1 is LNHDA and CDR2 is SQIVND (reference sequence). The full variable domain, with the rest looked up from reference TRBV19 and TRBJ2-5, is DGGITQSPKYLFRKEGQNVTLSCEQNLNHDAMYWYRQDPGQGLRLIYYSQIVNDFQKGDIAEGYSVSREKKESFPLTVTSAQKNPTAFYLCASSPSGPKETQYFGPGTRLLVL.

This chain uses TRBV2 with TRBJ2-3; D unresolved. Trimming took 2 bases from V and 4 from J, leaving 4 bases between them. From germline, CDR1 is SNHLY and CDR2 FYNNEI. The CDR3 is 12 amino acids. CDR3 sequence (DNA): TGTGCCAGCAGTGAACGGGCAGATACGCAGTATTTT. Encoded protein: CASSERADTQYF.

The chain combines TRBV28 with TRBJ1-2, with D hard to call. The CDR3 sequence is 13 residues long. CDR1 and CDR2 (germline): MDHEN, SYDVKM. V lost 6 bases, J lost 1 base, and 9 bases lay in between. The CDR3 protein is CASSLSFNYGYTF. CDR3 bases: TGTGCCAGCAGCCTCTCTTTTAACTATGGCTACACCTTC.

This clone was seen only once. This CDR3 reads CASSEGGWDIGNTIYF. The CDR3 DNA reads TGTGCCAGCAGTGAAGGAGGGTGGGACATTGGAAACACCATATATTTT. The chain combines TRBV6-1 with TRBJ1-3, with D possibly TRBD1 on 6 matching bases. Per germline, CDR1 MNHNS and CDR2 SASEGT. CDR3 length: 16 amino acids. Trimming left V 1 base short and J 3 bases short, with 13 bases between.

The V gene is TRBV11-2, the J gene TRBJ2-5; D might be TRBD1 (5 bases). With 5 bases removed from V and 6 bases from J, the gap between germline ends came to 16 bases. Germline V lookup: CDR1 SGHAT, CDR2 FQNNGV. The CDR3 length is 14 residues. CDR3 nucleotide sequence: TGTGCCAGCAGCGCACGACAGAGACAGAAGACCCAGTACTTC. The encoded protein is CASSARQRQKTQYF.

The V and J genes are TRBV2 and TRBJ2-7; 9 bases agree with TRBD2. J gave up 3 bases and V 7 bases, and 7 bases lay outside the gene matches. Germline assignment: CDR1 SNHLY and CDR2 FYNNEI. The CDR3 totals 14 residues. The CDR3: CASTRSGRRYEQYF. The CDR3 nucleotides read TGTGCCAGCACCCGAAGCGGGAGGCGCTACGAGCAGTACTTC.

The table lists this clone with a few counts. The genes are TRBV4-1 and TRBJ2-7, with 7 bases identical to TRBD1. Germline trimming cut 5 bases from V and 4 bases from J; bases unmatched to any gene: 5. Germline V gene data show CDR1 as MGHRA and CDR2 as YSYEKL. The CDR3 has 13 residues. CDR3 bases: TGCGCCAGCAGCTTAGAGGACAGGTACGAGCAGTACTTC. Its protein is CASSLEDRYEQYF.

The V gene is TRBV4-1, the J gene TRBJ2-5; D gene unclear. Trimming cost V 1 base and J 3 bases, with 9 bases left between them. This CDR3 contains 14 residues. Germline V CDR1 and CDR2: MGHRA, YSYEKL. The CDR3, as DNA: TGCGCCAGCAGCCAAGTGGCCTCCGAAGAGACCCAGTACTTC. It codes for CASSQVASEETQYF.